The 7 T cell receptor beta chains in this list originate from one sample, sequenced in a study of shared clonotypes between healthy human individuals. CD45RO negativity and positive selection for CCR7 defined naive CD8 cells, a population that excluded terminally differentiated effector memory CD45RA+ cells. Assay: immunoSEQ multiplex PCR; the TCRdb copy retains only in-frame clones and omits some. The sample has roughly 590,000 clones, 95% seen once. Sample: naive CD8+ T cells sorted from blood. The receptors derive from a woman in her thirties in good health.

The rearrangement links TRBV11-2 to TRBJ2-3; 13 bases line up with TRBD2. J was trimmed by 2 bases and V by 11 bases; bases with no gene match: 4. Looked up from germline, CDR1 is SGHAT and CDR2 is FQNNGV. The CDR3 is 14 residues long. The CDR3 sequence is CASGLAGITDTQYF. CDR3 DNA: TGTGCCTCGGGACTAGCGGGGATCACAGATACGCAGTATTTT. The full variable domain, in which reference TRBV11-2 and TRBJ2-3 provide the parts outside the CDR3, is EAGVAQSPRYKIIEKRQSVAFWCNPISGHATLYWYQQILGQGPKLLIQFQNNGVVDDSQLPKDRFSAERLKGVDSTLKIQPAKLEDSAVYLCASGLAGITDTQYFGPGTRLTVL.

The rearrangement uses TRBV30 and TRBJ2-1; the D is unclear. The CDR3 runs to 14 residues. CDR1 is GTSNPN and CDR2 is SVGIG in the germline V gene (reference sequence). V was cut by 4 bases and J by 4 bases, with 14 bases left in between. CDR3 residues: CAWTRTTLYNEQFF. Here the CDR3 DNA reads TGTGCCTGGACCCGGACGACCCTTTACAATGAGCAGTTCTTC.

This chain connects TRBV27 to TRBJ2-2; the D gene is possibly TRBD2 (5 bases). Per germline, CDR1 MNHEY and CDR2 SMNVEV (reference sequence). There are 14 residues in the CDR3. The V end was cut by 4 bases, the J end by 5 bases, with 11 bases between. The CDR3 sequence: CASSWERRTGELFF. DNA of the CDR3: TGTGCCAGCAGTTGGGAGCGGAGGACCGGGGAGCTGTTTTTT.

The rearrangement links TRBV27 to TRBJ2-7; TRBD1 aligns across 11 bases. The CDR3 sequence is 14 residues long. The V gene's germline CDR1 is MNHEY and CDR2 SMNVEV (reference sequence). Trimming at V came to 7 bases and at J to 3 bases, leaving 5 bases not matched to a gene. CDR3 amino acids: CASTSGTGGYEQYF. The CDR3 coding sequence is TGTGCCAGCACCTCCGGGACAGGGGGCTACGAGCAGTACTTC.

This chain joins TRBV4-1 and TRBJ2-1; 7 bases match TRBD2. Trimming removed 3 bases from V and 3 bases from J; junction bases left unmatched: 8. The CDR3 is made up of 16 amino acids. CDR1 and CDR2 from the germline V gene are MGHRA and YSYEKL. CDR3 in DNA: TGCGCCAGCAGCCAGGGACTCTGGACTAGCTACAATGAGCAGTTCTTC. This gives the protein CASSQGLWTSYNEQFF.

The rearrangement uses TRBV10-3 and TRBJ2-1; D is undetermined. Germline CDR1 ENHRY, CDR2 SYGVKD. V was clipped by 6 bases and J by 6 bases, with 9 bases between them. This CDR3 region has 12 residues. Written as DNA, the CDR3 is TGTGCCATCAGCCCTGACCTCAATGAGCAGTTCTTC. Translated, it gives CAISPDLNEQFF.

The genes are TRBV28 and TRBJ1-2; tentatively, D is TRBD1 (6 bases). V lost 5 bases and J lost 7, with 17 bases in between. Germline CDR1 and CDR2: MDHEN and SYDVKM. The CDR3 covers 14 residues. In DNA form, the CDR3 reads TGTGCCAGCAGTCTTAGGGGAGGGGGGCTTGGCTACACCTTC. Its protein is CASSLRGGGLGYTF.